One and the same sample provided the 7 T cell receptor beta chains below, sequenced in a study of blood T cell repertoires in COVID-19. Assay used: immunoSEQ multiplex PCR; TCRdb lists only in-frame clones, some missing. The table has around 24,000 clones, around 85% seen once. Specimen: peripheral blood. The receptors were sampled from a man aged 45-65 years with active or convalescent COVID-19.

This clone was counted a few times. The chain uses TRBV7-6 and TRBJ2-1; 12 bases align to TRBD2. Germline-derived CDR1 and CDR2 are SGHVS and FNYEAQ. The J segment lost 8 bases and the V segment lost 1 base, leaving 3 bases of the junction unmatched. The CDR3 is 15 residues long. CDR3 sequence reads: CASSLGTSGNYEQFF. For the CDR3, the DNA is TGTGCCAGCAGCTTAGGGACTAGCGGGAATTATGAGCAGTTCTTC.

The chain uses TRBV2 and TRBJ2-7, with 7 bases fitting TRBD2. Trimming at V came to 6 bases and at J to 0 bases, leaving 14 bases not matched to a gene. Germline V gives CDR1 SNHLY, CDR2 FYNNEI. The CDR3 totals 17 residues. The CDR3 loop is CASRDWVQRGVSYEQYF. For the CDR3, the DNA is TGTGCCAGCAGAGATTGGGTACAGCGGGGCGTCTCCTACGAGCAGTACTTC.

The CDR3 loop is CASSLRWGLTDTQYF. Written as DNA, the CDR3 is TGTGCCAGCAGCTTACGGTGGGGCCTGACAGATACGCAGTATTTT. The chain links TRBV11-2 to TRBJ2-3, with a possible D match to TRBD1 (5 bases). CDR1 SGHAT and CDR2 FQNNGV come from the germline V gene. Between the trimmed V and J ends, which lost 2 bases and 3 bases, there was a span of 12 bases. The CDR3 is made up of 15 amino acids.

The chain combines TRBV13 with TRBJ2-3; D is possibly TRBD2 (5 bases). Germline CDR1 PRHDT, CDR2 FYEKMQ (reference sequence). The CDR3 runs 15 residues. V was pared by 5 bases and J by 3 bases, with 15 bases between. CDR3 DNA sequence: TGTGCCAGCAGCCCACACGGACTTGTTACAGATACGCAGTATTTT. It yields the protein CASSPHGLVTDTQYF.

The chain has TRBV12-3 or TRBV12-4 and TRBJ2-7, with D perhaps TRBD1 (5 bases). The CDR3 has 13 residues. The ends were cut back, 1 base at V and 3 bases at J, with 7 bases in the middle. This CDR3 reads CASSLGQGYEQYF. CDR3 nucleotides: TGTGCCAGCAGTTTAGGGCAGGGCTACGAGCAGTACTTC.

The CDR3 DNA is TGTGCCAGCAGTCAGGGGGGCTCCCGGGTACCCCTCCACTTT. This encodes CASSQGGSRVPLHF. This chain links TRBV28 with TRBJ1-6; 7 nucleotides match TRBD1. J was trimmed by 12 bases and V by 5 bases; bases with no gene match: 10. This CDR3 has 14 residues. Germline values: CDR1 MDHEN, CDR2 SYDVKM.

The rearrangement uses TRBV5-1 and TRBJ2-1; 8 bases line up with TRBD2. Germline values: CDR1 SGHRS, CDR2 YFSETQ. The CDR3 runs to 17 residues. V shed 4 bases and J 0 bases; nucleotides not matched to a gene: 9. The CDR3 bases are TGCGCCAGCAGCACGGGGGCTAGCGGGCTCTCCTACAATGAGCAGTTCTTC. Protein product: CASSTGASGLSYNEQFF.